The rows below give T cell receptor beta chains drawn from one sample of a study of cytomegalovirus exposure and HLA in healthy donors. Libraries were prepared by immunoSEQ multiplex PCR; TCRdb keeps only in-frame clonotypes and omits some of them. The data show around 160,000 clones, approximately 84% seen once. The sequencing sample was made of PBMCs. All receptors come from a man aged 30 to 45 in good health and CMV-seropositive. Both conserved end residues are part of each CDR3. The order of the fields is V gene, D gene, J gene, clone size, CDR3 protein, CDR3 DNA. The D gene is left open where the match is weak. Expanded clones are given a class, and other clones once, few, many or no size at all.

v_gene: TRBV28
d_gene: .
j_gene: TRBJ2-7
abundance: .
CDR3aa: CASSLVSDQSSYEQYF
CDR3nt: TGTGCCAGCAGTTTGGTTAGCGACCAGAGCTCCTACGAGCAGTACTTC

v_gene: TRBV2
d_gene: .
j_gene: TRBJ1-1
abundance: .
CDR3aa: CASSETGPRTEAFF
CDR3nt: TGTGCCAGCAGTGAAACGGGTCCTAGGACTGAAGCTTTCTTT

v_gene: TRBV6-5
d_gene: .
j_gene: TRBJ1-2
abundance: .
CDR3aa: CASSYGGDYGYTF
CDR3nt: TGTGCCAGCAGTTACGGGGGGGACTATGGCTACACCTTC

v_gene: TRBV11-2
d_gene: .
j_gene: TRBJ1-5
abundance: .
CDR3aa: CASSLSGNQPQHF
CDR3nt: TGTGCCAGCAGCCTCTCGGGCAATCAGCCCCAGCATTTT

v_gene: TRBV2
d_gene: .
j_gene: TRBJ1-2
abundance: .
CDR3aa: CALRTDYGYTF
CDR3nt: TGTGCCCTCCGGACAGACTATGGCTACACCTTC

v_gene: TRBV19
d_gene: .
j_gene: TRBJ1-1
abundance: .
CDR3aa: CASSIESGTRLGMNTEAFF
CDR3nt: TGTGCCAGTAGTATAGAATCGGGGACAAGGCTGGGAATGAACACTGAAGCTTTCTTT

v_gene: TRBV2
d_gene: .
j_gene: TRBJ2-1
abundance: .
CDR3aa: CASTLAPSPGNEQFF
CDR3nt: TGTGCCAGCACCCTGGCCCCCAGTCCGGGGAATGAGCAGTTCTTC

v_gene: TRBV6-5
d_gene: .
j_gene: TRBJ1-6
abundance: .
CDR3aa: CASSPARDNSPLHF
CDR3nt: TGTGCCAGCAGCCCCGCCAGGGATAATTCACCCCTCCACTTT

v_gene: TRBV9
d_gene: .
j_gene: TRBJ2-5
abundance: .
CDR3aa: CASSTTPLGGAETQYF
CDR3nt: TGTGCCAGCAGCACCACCCCACTCGGAGGGGCCGAGACCCAGTACTTC

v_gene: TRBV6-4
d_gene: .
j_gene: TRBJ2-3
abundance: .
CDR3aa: CASSARTEGGTDTQYF
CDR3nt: TGTGCCAGCAGTGCCCGCACAGAGGGGGGCACAGATACGCAGTATTTT

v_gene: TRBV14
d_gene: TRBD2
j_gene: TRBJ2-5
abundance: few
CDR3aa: CASSPGLAGGETQYF
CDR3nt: TGTGCCAGCAGCCCCGGACTAGCGGGAGGAGAGACCCAGTACTTC

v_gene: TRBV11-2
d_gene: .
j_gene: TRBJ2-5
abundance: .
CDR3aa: CASSLGPGLKETQYF
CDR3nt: TGTGCCAGCAGCTTAGGCCCAGGCTTGAAAGAGACCCAGTACTTC

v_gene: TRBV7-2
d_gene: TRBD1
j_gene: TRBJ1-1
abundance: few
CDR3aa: CASSLGAGGTEAFF
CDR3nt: TGTGCCAGCAGCTTAGGGGCAGGGGGAACTGAAGCTTTCTTT

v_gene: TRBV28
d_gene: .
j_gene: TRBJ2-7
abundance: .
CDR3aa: CASSFGSEQYF
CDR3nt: TGTGCCAGCAGTTTTGGGAGCGAGCAGTACTTC

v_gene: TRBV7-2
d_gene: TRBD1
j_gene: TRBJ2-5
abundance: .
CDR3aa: CASSLGGTGFETQYF
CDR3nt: TGTGCCAGCAGCTTAGGGGGGACAGGGTTTGAGACCCAGTACTTC

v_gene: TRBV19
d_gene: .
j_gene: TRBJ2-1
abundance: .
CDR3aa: CASSTGRGLDDEQFF
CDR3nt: TGTGCCAGTAGTACCGGGAGAGGGTTAGACGATGAGCAGTTCTTC

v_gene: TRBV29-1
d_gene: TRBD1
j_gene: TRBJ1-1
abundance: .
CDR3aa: CSVFGTGDTEAFF
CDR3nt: TGCAGCGTTTTCGGGACAGGGGACACTGAAGCTTTCTTT

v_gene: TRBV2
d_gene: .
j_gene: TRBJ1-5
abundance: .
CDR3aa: CASSEASRAYQPQHF
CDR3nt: TGTGCCAGCAGTGAAGCGAGCAGGGCTTACCAGCCCCAGCATTTT

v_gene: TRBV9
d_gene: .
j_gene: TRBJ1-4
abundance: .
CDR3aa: CASSPKDRSNEKLFF
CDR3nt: TGTGCCAGCAGCCCGAAAGACAGGAGTAATGAAAAACTGTTTTTT

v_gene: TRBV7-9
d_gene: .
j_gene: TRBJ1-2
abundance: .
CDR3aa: CASSPGPHF
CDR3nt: TGTGCCAGCAGCCCAGGCCCCCACTTC

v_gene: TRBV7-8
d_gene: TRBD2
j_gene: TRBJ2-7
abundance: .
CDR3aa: CASGAGGPREQYF
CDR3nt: TGTGCCAGCGGTGCGGGAGGGCCGCGGGAGCAGTACTTC

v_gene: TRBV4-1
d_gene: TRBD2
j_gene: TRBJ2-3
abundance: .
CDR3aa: CASSHPTSGRTDTQYF
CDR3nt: TGCGCCAGCAGCCACCCGACTAGCGGGAGAACAGATACGCAGTATTTT

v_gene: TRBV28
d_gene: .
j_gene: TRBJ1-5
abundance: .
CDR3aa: CASSLIGQGYSNQPQHF
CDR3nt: TGTGCCAGCAGTTTGATTGGGCAGGGCTATAGCAATCAGCCCCAGCATTTT

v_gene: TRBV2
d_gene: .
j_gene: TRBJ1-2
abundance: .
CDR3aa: CASSDDRRDYGYTF
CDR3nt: TGTGCCAGCAGTGACGACAGGCGCGACTATGGCTACACCTTC

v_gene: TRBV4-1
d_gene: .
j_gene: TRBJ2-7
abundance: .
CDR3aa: CASSQPTSTGEQYF
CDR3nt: TGCGCCAGCAGCCAGCCTACTAGCACGGGAGAGCAGTACTTC

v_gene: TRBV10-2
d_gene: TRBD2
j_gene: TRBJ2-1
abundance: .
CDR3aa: CASSEYRTRSSEQFF
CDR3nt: TGCGCCAGCAGTGAGTACCGGACTAGATCATCTGAGCAGTTCTTC

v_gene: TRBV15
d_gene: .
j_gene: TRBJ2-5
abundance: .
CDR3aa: CATSRDLGETQYF
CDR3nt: TGTGCCACCAGCAGAGATCTAGGAGAGACCCAGTACTTC

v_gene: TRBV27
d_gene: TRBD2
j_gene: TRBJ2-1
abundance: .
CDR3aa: CASSLGGIEQFF
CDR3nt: TGTGCCAGCAGTTTGGGGGGGATAGAGCAGTTCTTC

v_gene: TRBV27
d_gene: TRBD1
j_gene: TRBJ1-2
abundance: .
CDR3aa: CATRQGSTVRANYGYTF
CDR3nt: TGTGCTACTCGACAGGGCAGCACTGTACGAGCTAACTATGGCTACACCTTC

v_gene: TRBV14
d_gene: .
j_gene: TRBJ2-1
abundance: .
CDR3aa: CASSQNSPYNEQFF
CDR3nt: TGTGCCAGCAGCCAAAACTCACCTTACAATGAGCAGTTCTTC

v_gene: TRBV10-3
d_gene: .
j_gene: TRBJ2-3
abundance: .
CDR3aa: CAISESINFGSSDTDTQYF
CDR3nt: TGTGCCATCAGTGAGTCGATAAATTTTGGGTCTAGCGACACAGATACGCAGTATTTT

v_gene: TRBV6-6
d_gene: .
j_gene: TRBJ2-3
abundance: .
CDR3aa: CASSQQADTDTQYF
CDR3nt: TGTGCCAGCAGCCAGCAGGCCGACACAGATACGCAGTATTTT

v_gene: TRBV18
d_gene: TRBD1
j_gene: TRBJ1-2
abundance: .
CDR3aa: CASSPPTGGANYGYTF
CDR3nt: TGTGCCAGCTCACCACCCACAGGGGGTGCCAACTATGGCTACACCTTC

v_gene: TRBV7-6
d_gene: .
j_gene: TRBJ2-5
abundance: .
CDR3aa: CASSFLSTTGQTQYF
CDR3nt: TGTGCCAGCAGCTTCCTCTCTACGACTGGCCAGACCCAGTACTTC

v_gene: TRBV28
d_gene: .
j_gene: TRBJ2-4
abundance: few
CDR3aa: CASRTGLAKNIQYF
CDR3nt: TGTGCCAGCAGAACAGGGCTAGCCAAAAACATTCAGTACTTC

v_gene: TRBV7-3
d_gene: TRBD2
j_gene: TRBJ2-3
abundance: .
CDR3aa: CASSRGTSGSTDTQYF
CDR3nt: TGTGCCAGCAGCCGCGGGACTAGCGGTTCCACAGATACGCAGTATTTT

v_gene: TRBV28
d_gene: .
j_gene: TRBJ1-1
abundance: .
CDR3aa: CASSLRGTEAFF
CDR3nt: TGTGCCAGCAGTTTACGAGGCACTGAAGCTTTCTTT

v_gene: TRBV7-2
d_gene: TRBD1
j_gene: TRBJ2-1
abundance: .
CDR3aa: CASSDRVHHNEQFF
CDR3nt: TGTGCCAGCAGTGACAGGGTCCACCACAATGAGCAGTTCTTC

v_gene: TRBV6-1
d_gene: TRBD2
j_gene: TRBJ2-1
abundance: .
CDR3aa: CASSAGLAGYNEQFF
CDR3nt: TGTGCCAGCAGTGCTGGACTAGCGGGTTACAATGAGCAGTTCTTC

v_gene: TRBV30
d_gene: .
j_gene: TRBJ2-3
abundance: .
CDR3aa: CAWSEGDSRQYF
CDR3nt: TGTGCCTGGAGTGAGGGTGACAGCCGGCAGTATTTT

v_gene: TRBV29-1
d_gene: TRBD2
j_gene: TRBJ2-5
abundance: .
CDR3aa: CSVGDSGSETQYF
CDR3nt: TGCAGCGTTGGAGATAGCGGGAGTGAGACCCAGTACTTC

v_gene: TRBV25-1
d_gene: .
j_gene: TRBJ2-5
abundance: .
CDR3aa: CASSEGGGETQYF
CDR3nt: TGTGCCAGCAGCGAAGGAGGAGGGGAGACCCAGTACTTC

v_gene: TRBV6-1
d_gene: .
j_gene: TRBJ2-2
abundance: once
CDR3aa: CASSERRGANTGELFF
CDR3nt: TGTGCCAGCAGTGAGCGGCGGGGCGCGAACACCGGGGAGCTGTTTTTT

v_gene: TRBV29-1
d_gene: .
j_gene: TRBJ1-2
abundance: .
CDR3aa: CSASGGGVEDYGYTF
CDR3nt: TGCAGCGCTTCTGGAGGCGGCGTTGAGGACTATGGCTACACCTTC

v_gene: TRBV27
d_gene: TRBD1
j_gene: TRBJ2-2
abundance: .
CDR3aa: CASSFSRTGGNTGELFF
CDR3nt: TGTGCCAGCAGTTTTTCTCGGACAGGGGGAAACACCGGGGAGCTGTTTTTT

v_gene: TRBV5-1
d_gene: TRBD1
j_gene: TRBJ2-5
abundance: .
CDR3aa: CASSLRPSGQGVGETQYF
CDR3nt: TGCGCCAGCAGCTTGCGCCCCTCGGGGCAGGGGGTCGGTGAGACCCAGTACTTC

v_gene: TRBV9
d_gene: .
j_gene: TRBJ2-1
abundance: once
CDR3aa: CASSAWGGLAFDEQFF
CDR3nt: TGTGCCAGCAGCGCCTGGGGGGGGCTAGCGTTCGATGAGCAGTTCTTC

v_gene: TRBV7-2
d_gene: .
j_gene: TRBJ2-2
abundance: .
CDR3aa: CASSLGSGGQNTGELFF
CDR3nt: TGTGCCAGCAGCTTAGGAAGCGGTGGTCAGAACACCGGGGAGCTGTTTTTT

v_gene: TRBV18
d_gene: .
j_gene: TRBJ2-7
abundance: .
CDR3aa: CASSPRAGGYEQYF
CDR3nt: TGTGCCAGCTCACCCAGGGCAGGGGGGTACGAGCAGTACTTC

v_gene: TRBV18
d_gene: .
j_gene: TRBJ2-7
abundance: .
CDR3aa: CASSSETVGEQYF
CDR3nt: TGTGCCAGCTCATCAGAGACAGTCGGGGAGCAGTACTTC

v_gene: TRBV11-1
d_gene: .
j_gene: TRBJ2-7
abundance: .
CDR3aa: CASSLGANEQYF
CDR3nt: TGTGCCAGCAGCTTAGGGGCGAACGAGCAGTACTTC

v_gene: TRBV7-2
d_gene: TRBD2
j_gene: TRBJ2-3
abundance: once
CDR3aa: CASSLVAGGPSGLADTQYF
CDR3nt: TGTGCCAGCAGCTTAGTTGCGGGGGGGCCGTCTGGTCTGGCAGATACGCAGTATTTT

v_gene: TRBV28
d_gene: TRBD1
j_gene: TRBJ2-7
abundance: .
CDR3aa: CASSRGQGPHYEQYF
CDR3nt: TGTGCCAGCAGTCGGGGACAGGGGCCCCACTACGAGCAGTACTTC

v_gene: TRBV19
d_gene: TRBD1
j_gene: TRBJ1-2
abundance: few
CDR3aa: CASTPDRGSDGYTF
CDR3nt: TGTGCCAGTACCCCAGACAGGGGAAGTGATGGCTACACCTTC

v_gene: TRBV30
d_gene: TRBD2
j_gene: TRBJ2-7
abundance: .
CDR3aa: CAWNPGEGKYF
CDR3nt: TGTGCCTGGAACCCCGGGGAGGGGAAGTACTTC

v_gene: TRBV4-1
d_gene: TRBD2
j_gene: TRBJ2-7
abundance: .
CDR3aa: CASSQGMLEEREGEQYF
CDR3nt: TGCGCCAGCAGCCAGGGAATGCTCGAGGAGCGGGAAGGCGAGCAGTACTTC

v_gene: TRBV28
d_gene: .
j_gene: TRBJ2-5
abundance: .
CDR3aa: CASSLGQPSQETQYF
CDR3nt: TGTGCCAGCAGCCTCGGACAGCCTTCCCAAGAGACCCAGTACTTC

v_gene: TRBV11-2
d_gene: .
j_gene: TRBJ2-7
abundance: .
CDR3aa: CASSLYPRGEIPYEQYF
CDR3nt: TGTGCCAGCAGCTTATACCCCCGGGGAGAGATTCCATACGAGCAGTACTTC

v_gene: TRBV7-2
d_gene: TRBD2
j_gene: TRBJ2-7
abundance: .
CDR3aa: CASSLQTSGGYEQYF
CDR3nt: TGTGCCAGCAGCTTACAAACTAGCGGGGGCTACGAGCAGTACTTC